These 24 T cell receptor beta chains were sequenced from one sample in a study of early T cells in non-severe SARS-CoV-2 infection. TCRdb reanalysed the 5' RACE reads using MiXCR and keeps one entry per CDR3 protein. The sample gives approximately 66,000 distinct CDR3 sequences, over 10% of which show up once; 5.2% is in the top ten. The sample taken for sequencing was whole blood. The receptors stem from an adult who was a healthcare worker with PCR-confirmed SARS-CoV-2 infection or an uninfected control (not recorded which).

This clonotype turned up a few times. J is TRBJ1-2 and V is TRBV7-9; D is uncertain. Trimming removed 1 base at V and 4 bases at J, with 10 bases between. Germline CDR1 and CDR2: SEHNR and FQNEAQ (reference sequence). The CDR3 has 14 residues. The CDR3: CASSLGAGPYGYTF. The DNA of the CDR3 is TGTGCCAGCAGCTTAGGAGCAGGCCCCTATGGCTACACCTTC.

This clonotype was seen many times. Written as DNA, the CDR3 is TGCGCCAGCAGCCAAGAGGACAGGGGGGCCGGTGGCTACACCTTC. Translation gives CASSQEDRGAGGYTF. This sequence joins TRBV4-1 and TRBJ1-2; TRBD1 agrees at 10 bases. The trim removed 0 bases at V and 7 bases at J, leaving 5 bases unmatched. The CDR3 has 15 residues. CDR1 and CDR2 (germline): MGHRA, YSYEKL.

The sample holds a few counts of this clonotype. The chain carries TRBV11-1 and TRBJ2-7; 11 nucleotides agree with TRBD2. The CDR3 consists of 15 residues. From germline, CDR1 is SGHAT and CDR2 FQDESV (reference sequence). V gave up 4 bases and J gave up 8 bases; unmatched junction bases: 10. This chain's CDR3 is CASSSGLAVIGQQYF. For the CDR3, the DNA is TGTGCCAGCAGCTCGGGACTAGCGGTCATAGGCCAGCAGTACTTC.

The chain recombines TRBV5-1 with TRBJ2-1; TRBD2 agrees at 8 bases. This CDR3 spans 17 amino acids. J lost 4 bases, V lost 3 bases, and 12 bases had no gene match. Germline V gene data show CDR1 as SGHRS and CDR2 as YFSETQ. Written as DNA, the CDR3 is TGCGCCAGCAGCTCGGGACGGATGATAGCGGGGTACAATGAGCAGTTCTTC. Amino acids: CASSSGRMIAGYNEQFF.

The table lists this clonotype with many counts. The chain uses TRBV30 and TRBJ1-6; TRBD1 is a possible D gene (5 bases). Trimming took 0 bases from V and 7 from J, leaving 13 bases between them. Germline V CDR1 and CDR2: GTSNPN, SVGIG (reference sequence). This CDR3 is 15 amino acids long. The CDR3 is CAWSVRAGRNSPLHF. The CDR3 DNA sequence: TGTGCCTGGAGTGTACGGGCAGGGCGGAATTCACCCCTCCACTTT.

This clonotype was counted many times. V and J are TRBV30 and TRBJ1-1; D perhaps matches TRBD1 (6 bases). The CDR3 sequence is 13 residues long. Germline V lookup: CDR1 GTSNPN, CDR2 SVGIG (reference sequence). V lost 3 bases and J lost 4, with 12 bases in between. The CDR3 is CAWSNRVGTEAFF. The CDR3 DNA is TGTGCCTGGAGCAACAGGGTGGGCACTGAAGCTTTCTTT.

The genes are TRBV6-5 and TRBJ2-3, with D possibly TRBD2 on 5 matching bases. This CDR3 spans 14 amino acids. With 8 bases removed from V and 0 bases from J, the gap between germline ends came to 12 bases. Germline values: CDR1 MNHEY, CDR2 SVGAGI. This chain's CDR3 is CASRPGFSTDTQYF. CDR3 DNA: TGTGCCAGCCGCCCGGGGTTCAGCACAGATACGCAGTATTTT.

This clonotype was picked up many times. The chain uses TRBV12-3 or TRBV12-4 and TRBJ1-5, with D possibly TRBD1 on 5 matching bases. The length of the CDR3 is 13 residues. The V gene lost 5 bases and the J gene lost 6 bases, with 11 bases spanning the gap. CDR3 nucleotides: TGTGCCAGCAGTGCAGGGATGGGTCAGCCCCAGCATTTT. This encodes CASSAGMGQPQHF.

Only a few counts were recorded for this clonotype. The V gene is TRBV15, the J gene TRBJ1-1, with TRBD1 as a possible D gene (5 bases). The germline V gene encodes CDR1 LNHNV and CDR2 YYDKDF (reference sequence). This CDR3 spans 14 amino acids. With 1 base removed from V and 3 bases from J, the gap between germline ends came to 9 bases. CDR3: CATSRGSRDTEAFF. The DNA for the CDR3 is TGTGCCACCAGCAGAGGCTCCAGGGACACTGAAGCTTTCTTT. The entire variable domain, with the rest obtained from reference TRBV15 and TRBJ1-1, is as follows: DAMVIQNPRYQVTQFGKPVTLSCSQTLNHNVMYWYQQKSSQAPKLLFHYYDKDFNNEADTPDNFQSRRPNTSFCFLDIRSPGLGDTAMYLCATSRGSRDTEAFFGQGTRLTVV.

There are many counts of this clonotype. The chain combines TRBV30 with TRBJ1-4, with D unclear. There are 14 residues in the CDR3. Germline V gene lookup returns CDR1 GTSNPN and CDR2 SVGIG (reference sequence). V gave up 0 bases and J gave up 0 bases, with 5 bases separating them. The CDR3 DNA follows: TGTGCCTGGAGTGTTAGAACAACTAATGAAAAACTGTTTTTT. It specifies CAWSVRTTNEKLFF.

This clonotype was counted many times. The chain recombines TRBV3-1 with TRBJ1-2; no definite D call. Looked up from germline, CDR1 is LGHDT and CDR2 is YNNKEL (reference sequence). CDR3 size: 11 residues. V was pared by 3 bases and J by 7 bases, with 6 bases between. This chain's CDR3 is CASSHGLGYTF. CDR3 bases: TGTGCCAGCAGCCATGGGCTTGGCTACACCTTC.

This clonotype occurred many times. V gene TRBV7-2 combines with J gene TRBJ2-1; D ambiguous. The CDR3 runs 14 residues. V was trimmed by 3 bases and J by 10 bases, leaving 16 bases between them. Germline-derived CDR1 and CDR2 are SGHTA and FQGNSA. The CDR3 sequence is CASSFSLGIGEQFF. The CDR3 bases are TGTGCCAGCAGCTTCTCCCTAGGCATAGGAGAGCAGTTCTTC. Variable domain in full (rest from reference TRBV7-2 and TRBJ2-1): GAGVSQSPSNKVTEKGKDVELRCDPISGHTALYWYRQSLGQGLEFLIYFQGNSAPDKSGLPSDRFSAERTGGSVSTLTIQRTQQEDSAVYLCASSFSLGIGEQFFGPGTRLTVL.

The gene calls are TRBV29-1 and TRBJ2-1; TRBD2 might be the D (5 bases). V lost 8 bases and J 0 bases, leaving 14 bases between the germline ends. Germline values: CDR1 SQVTM, CDR2 ANQGSEA. The CDR3 covers 14 residues. The CDR3: CSFRSGSSYNEQFF. For the CDR3, the DNA is TGCAGCTTCCGGTCGGGGAGCTCCTACAATGAGCAGTTCTTC.

This clonotype has a count of ten or more. The rearrangement joins TRBV29-1 to TRBJ1-1, with 7 bases fitting TRBD1. CDR1 is SQVTM and CDR2 is ANQGSEA in the germline V gene. V lost 6 bases, J lost 1 base, and 2 bases stayed unmatched. The CDR3 is 12 residues long. CDR3 loop: CSVWDRNTEAFF. The CDR3 DNA sequence: TGCAGCGTGTGGGACAGGAACACTGAAGCTTTCTTT.

Ten or more counts support this clonotype. The rearrangement joins TRBV11-2 to TRBJ2-6; D uncertain. Germline CDR1 SGHAT, CDR2 FQNNGV. V dropped 4 bases and J dropped 1 base, with 8 bases sitting between them. The CDR3 contains 15 residues. CDR3 sequence: CASSSNPSGANVLTF. As DNA, the CDR3 is TGTGCCAGCAGCTCAAACCCGTCTGGGGCCAACGTCCTGACTTTC.

V is TRBV7-9 and J is TRBJ1-1, with 9 bases fitting TRBD1. Unmatched junction bases numbered 8, after V lost 3 bases and J lost 3 bases. This CDR3 comprises 16 residues. Germline V lookup: CDR1 SEHNR, CDR2 FQNEAQ (reference sequence). The CDR3 region has the DNA TGTGCCAGCAGCTTCGGGACAGGGCCTACGGACACTGAAGCTTTCTTT. As protein: CASSFGTGPTDTEAFF.

V and J are TRBV20-1 and TRBJ2-3, with TRBD1 as a possible D gene (6 bases). V was cut by 2 bases and J by 2 bases, with 11 bases left in between. Germline values: CDR1 DFQATT, CDR2 SNEGSKA (reference sequence). This CDR3 region has 14 residues. As DNA, the CDR3 is TGCAGTGCTAGATTACAGGGTTACACAGATACGCAGTATTTT. This codes for CSARLQGYTDTQYF.

This clonotype was observed a few times. The gene calls are TRBV30 and TRBJ2-3; a weak D match, TRBD1 (5 bases). This CDR3 spans 13 amino acids. Trimming left V 2 bases short and J 3 bases short, with 9 bases between. The germline V gene has CDR1 GTSNPN and CDR2 SVGIG (reference sequence). This CDR3 reads CAWSQGITDTQYF. In nucleotides, the CDR3 is TGTGCCTGGAGTCAGGGTATTACAGATACGCAGTATTTT.

The table lists this clonotype with many counts. The chain has TRBV6-2 or TRBV6-3 and TRBJ1-5, with 7 bases matching TRBD1. V trimming: 6 bases; J trimming: 11 bases; junction bases outside the gene matches: 16. This CDR3 has 15 amino acids. Germline V CDR1 and CDR2: MNHEY, SVGEGT. The CDR3 loop reads CASRGSGQDGGAQHF. The CDR3, as DNA: TGTGCCAGCAGGGGCTCAGGACAGGATGGAGGAGCCCAGCATTTT.

This clonotype was recorded a few times. The chain employs TRBV20-1 and TRBJ2-7; D call uncertain. The CDR3 covers 12 residues. Trimming stripped 3 bases from V and 0 bases from J, with 6 bases between. Per the germline V gene, CDR1 is DFQATT and CDR2 is SNEGSKA (reference sequence). CDR3 amino acids: CSARQSSYEQYF. The DNA for the CDR3 is TGCAGTGCTAGGCAGTCCTCCTACGAGCAGTACTTC.

This clonotype was found many times. This chain connects TRBV30 to TRBJ2-2; D ambiguous. The CDR3 covers 11 residues. V was cut by 0 bases and J by 5 bases, with 1 base left in between. CDR1 and CDR2 from the germline V gene are GTSNPN and SVGIG (reference sequence). The CDR3: CAWSVTGELFF. Here the CDR3 DNA reads TGTGCCTGGAGTGTAACCGGGGAGCTGTTTTTT.

Remarks on this clonotype: A much larger clone sits a single nucleotide away, making a read error possible. The chain is built from TRBV5-1 and TRBJ2-5, with 7 bases matching TRBD2. This CDR3 comprises 18 residues. V gave up 0 bases and J gave up 5 bases; unmatched junction bases: 16. Germline-derived CDR1 and CDR2 are SGHRS and YFSETQ. The CDR3 DNA reads as TGCGCCAGCAGCTTGGGCTCTTCGTCGACTAGCTTTGGGGAGACCCAGTACTTC. Translating gives CASSLGSSSTSFGETQYF.

This clonotype has a count of ten or more. V gene TRBV29-1 combines with J gene TRBJ2-5; D gene uncertain. The V end lost 3 bases, the J end lost 4 bases, and 12 bases lay between the germline ends. The CDR3 extends over 13 amino acids. Germline CDR1 reads SQVTM; CDR2 reads ANQGSEA. CDR3 sequence reads: CSVEGITGETQYF. The CDR3 nucleotides read TGCAGCGTTGAGGGGATAACGGGAGAGACCCAGTACTTC.

This clonotype was seen a handful of times. This chain uses TRBV2 with TRBJ1-1; TRBD1 agrees at 7 bases. Germline V gene data show CDR1 as SNHLY and CDR2 as FYNNEI. Trimming took 7 bases from V and 1 from J; bases not matched to a gene: 6. The CDR3 is 14 residues long. The CDR3 protein is CASTRQGGNTEAFF. CDR3 nucleotide sequence: TGTGCCAGCACCAGACAGGGAGGGAACACTGAAGCTTTCTTT.